This entry lists 14 T cell receptor beta chains sequenced from one sample in a study of blood T cell repertoires in COVID-19. Repertoires were generated with immunoSEQ multiplex PCR, while TCRdb's copy carries only in-frame clones and drops some. Of about 150,000 clones listed, about 76% are singletons. The sample comprised peripheral blood. The receptors originated from a woman aged 60 to 75 with active or convalescent COVID-19.

The chain is built from TRBV18 and TRBJ1-1; 7 bases are shared with TRBD1. V shed 5 bases, J shed 3 bases, and the junction held 6 bases outside the gene matches. Germline V gene sequence: CDR1 KGHSH, CDR2 LQKENI. The CDR3 runs 14 residues. For the CDR3, the DNA is TGTGCCAGCTCAGCGACAGGGTTACACACTGAAGCTTTCTTT. This encodes CASSATGLHTEAFF.

A single count supports this clone. The J gene is TRBJ1-5, the V gene TRBV28, with a possible D match to TRBD1 (6 bases). V lost 7 bases and J lost 5, with 15 bases in between. This CDR3 is built from 14 residues. Germline values: CDR1 MDHEN, CDR2 SYDVKM. CDR3 in amino acids: CASTPDRTDQPQHF. The CDR3, as DNA: TGTGCCAGCACTCCAGACAGGACGGATCAGCCCCAGCATTTT. The full variable domain, its missing parts supplied by reference TRBV28 and TRBJ1-5, is DVKVTQSSRYLVKRTGEKVFLECVQDMDHENMFWYRQDPGLGLRLIYFSYDVKMKEKGDIPEGYSVSREKKERFSLILESASTNQTSMYLCASTPDRTDQPQHFGDGTRLSIL.

V usage is TRBV29-1 and J usage is TRBJ1-1; 8 nucleotides agree with TRBD1. Looked up from germline, CDR1 is SQVTM and CDR2 is ANQGSEA. There are 14 residues in the CDR3. Trimming at V came to 3 bases and at J to 1 base, leaving 4 bases not matched to a gene. The DNA for the CDR3 is TGCAGCGTTGATCGGACAGGGACGAACACTGAAGCTTTCTTT. This translates into CSVDRTGTNTEAFF.

This clone was recorded once. The rearrangement uses TRBV12-2 and TRBJ2-1; the table's D call, TRBD2, has no DNA check behind it. TRBV12-2 is flagged as a pseudogene. This CDR3 has 14 amino acids. In DNA form, the CDR3 reads TGTGCAAGTGTGACGGGGGGCTCCTACAATGAGCAGTTCTTC. This translates into CASVTGGSYNEQFF.

In this sample, this clone turned up once. The chain combines TRBV5-6 with TRBJ1-2, with D uncertain. The length of the CDR3 is 15 residues. V was trimmed by 0 bases and J by 2 bases, leaving 11 bases between them. CDR1 is SGHDT, CDR2 YYEEEE, per germline. The CDR3 protein is CASSLVQAKNYGYTF. In DNA, the CDR3 is TGTGCCAGCAGCTTGGTCCAGGCCAAGAACTATGGCTACACCTTC.

The V call is TRBV5-3, the J call TRBJ2-5, with 8 positions matching TRBD2. TRBV5-3 is noted as an ORF with a role that remains uncertain. Germline trimming cut 2 bases from V and 5 bases from J; bases unmatched to any gene: 8. The CDR3 contains 15 residues. The CDR3 nucleotides are TGTGCCAGAAGCTTTGGCGGGAGGCCCTATGAGACCCAGTACTTC. Its protein is CARSFGGRPYETQYF.

This rearrangement joins TRBV9 to TRBJ2-2; 9 nucleotides align to TRBD2. The junction had 6 bases not matched to a gene; V was cut back by 3 bases and J by 6 bases. This CDR3 has 15 residues. Germline CDR1 reads SGDLS; CDR2 reads YYNGEE. In DNA form, the CDR3 reads TGTGCCAGCAGCGCTTCTAGCGGGACAGCCGGGGAGCTGTTTTTT. Translating it yields CASSASSGTAGELFF.

The rearrangement joins TRBV2 to TRBJ1-6; 9 bases fit TRBD1. The V segment lost 6 bases and the J segment 6 bases; nucleotides outside the gene matches: 6. The CDR3 is made up of 15 amino acids. CDR1 SNHLY and CDR2 FYNNEI come from the germline V gene. The CDR3 DNA reads TGTGCCAGCAGGACCGGACAGGGGAGTAATTCACCCCTCCACTTT. Its protein is CASRTGQGSNSPLHF. The full variable domain, in which reference TRBV2 and TRBJ1-6 provide the parts outside the CDR3, is EPEVTQTPSHQVTQMGQEVILRCVPISNHLYFYWYRQILGQKVEFLVSFYNNEISEKSEIFDDQFSVERPDGSNFTLKIRSTKLEDSAMYFCASRTGQGSNSPLHFGNGTRLTVT.

The chain carries TRBV4-1 and TRBJ1-2; perhaps TRBD1 as D (5 bases). In germline, CDR1 is MGHRA, CDR2 YSYEKL. The germline V and J ends were trimmed by 4 bases and 4 bases, with 16 bases remaining between them. The CDR3 is made up of 15 amino acids. The CDR3 DNA reads as TGCGCCAGCAGCCCCCGGGGCAGGGAGGGCTATGGCTACACCTTC. This encodes CASSPRGREGYGYTF.

The CDR3 DNA is TGTGCCGGATCCGGGACAGGGTTGCCAGATACGCAGTATTTT. Translating it yields CAGSGTGLPDTQYF. This chain links TRBV18 with TRBJ2-3; TRBD1 aligns across 9 bases. V lost 11 bases to trimming and J lost 4 bases; unmatched junction nucleotides: 10. This CDR3 spans 14 amino acids. The germline gives CDR1 KGHSH, CDR2 LQKENI. Looking up the rest from reference TRBV18 and TRBJ2-3 gives the full variable domain: NAGVMQNPRHLVRRRGQEARLRCSPMKGHSHVYWYRQLPEEGLKFMVYLQKENIIDESGMPKERFSAEFPKEGPSILRIQQVVRGDSAAYFCAGSGTGLPDTQYFGPGTRLTVL.

V gene TRBV18 combines with J gene TRBJ1-1; TRBD1 aligns across 7 bases. This CDR3 contains 14 residues. V was clipped by 6 bases and J by 1 base; unmatched bases: 5. Per germline, CDR1 KGHSH and CDR2 LQKENI. The CDR3: CASSGQAENTEAFF. The CDR3 DNA reads TGTGCCAGCTCCGGACAGGCGGAGAACACTGAAGCTTTCTTT. The full variable domain, its missing parts supplied by reference TRBV18 and TRBJ1-1, is NAGVMQNPRHLVRRRGQEARLRCSPMKGHSHVYWYRQLPEEGLKFMVYLQKENIIDESGMPKERFSAEFPKEGPSILRIQQVVRGDSAAYFCASSGQAENTEAFFGQGTRLTVV.

This clone was seen a single time. The genes are TRBV25-1 and TRBJ2-1; 14 nucleotides line up with TRBD2. The CDR3 extends over 15 amino acids. Germline CDR1 reads MGHDK; CDR2 reads SYGVNS. Unmatched junction bases numbered 6, after V lost 4 bases and J lost 10 bases. CDR3 sequence (DNA): TGTGCCAGCAGTGCTGCGGGACTAGCGGGAGTCGAGCAGTTCTTC. Residues: CASSAAGLAGVEQFF.

The chain recombines TRBV5-6 with TRBJ2-1, with 7 bases fitting TRBD2. The germline CDR1 and CDR2 sequences are SGHDT and YYEEEE. Trimming at V came to 0 bases and at J to 6 bases, leaving 12 bases not matched to a gene. The CDR3 length is 17 residues. The CDR3 DNA follows: TGTGCCAGCAGCTTGGCTCCCTCGGGGGGTCCTTCCAATGAGCAGTTCTTC. Protein sequence: CASSLAPSGGPSNEQFF.

The V call is TRBV5-1, the J call TRBJ2-7, with 9 bases matching TRBD1. With 2 bases clipped from V and 1 base from J, the junction kept 19 bases outside the gene matches. CDR1 SGHRS and CDR2 YFSETQ come from the germline V gene. The CDR3 runs to 20 residues. CDR3: CASSFSSSGQGTYLSYEQYF. In DNA form, the CDR3 reads TGCGCCAGCAGCTTTAGTTCCTCGGGACAGGGAACCTATCTATCCTACGAGCAGTACTTC.